A selection of T cell receptor beta chains follows, all from one sample in a study of T cells in Graves' hyperthyroidism and ophthalmopathy. Via MiXCR, TCRdb re-called the multiplex PCR reads, giving one row per CDR3 protein. The sample shows more than 350,000 distinct CDR3 sequences, roughly 15% of them seen only once. Specimen: blood. These receptors all stem from a woman in her thirties with Graves' ophthalmopathy. Both conserved end residues are part of each CDR3. Each record gives: D gene, CDR3 length, V gene, clone size, J gene, CDR3 DNA, CDR3 protein. The D gene is left open where the match is weak. The size of a clone is reported for some rows only, either as once, few or many, or as a class for expanded clones.

>NA|13|TRBV7-3|many|TRBJ1-1
TGTGCCAGCAGCTTAAGTCAGTACACTGAAGCTTTCTTT
CASSLSQYTEAFF
>NA|21|TRBV6-6|many|TRBJ1-4
TGTGCCAGCAGTTATTTGAGGACACTCACAGGGCACCAAATGAGTGGGGAAAAACTGTTTTTT
CASSYLRTLTGHQMSGEKLFF
>NA|11|TRBV10-3|many|TRBJ2-7
TGTGCCATCAGTGAGTCGGGGGAGCAGTACTTC
CAISESGEQYF
>TRBD1|15|TRBV28|many|TRBJ2-1
TGTGCCAGCAATATTCAGGGGGCTGCCTACAATGAGCAGTTCTTC
CASNIQGAAYNEQFF
>NA|13|TRBV12-3/TRBV12-4|many|TRBJ2-2
TGTGCCAGCAGACCCGACATCGACGGGGAGCTGTTTTTT
CASRPDIDGELFF
>TRBD1|14|TRBV6-1|NA|TRBJ1-2
TGTGCCACCCGGCTTACAGGGGACGCGAGAGGCTACACCTTC
CATRLTGDARGYTF
>NA|15|TRBV5-1|many|TRBJ2-3
TGCGCCAGCAGCTTGGAACAGGGGGGGACAGATACGCAGTATTTT
CASSLEQGGTDTQYF
>NA|14|TRBV30|many|TRBJ2-1
TGTGCCTGGAGCTTGTCGAGTCCCTACAATGAGCAGTTCTTC
CAWSLSSPYNEQFF
>NA|13|TRBV7-9|many|TRBJ1-2
TGTGCCAGCAGCCCGGAGGGGGAATATGGCTACACCTTC
CASSPEGEYGYTF
>TRBD1|15|TRBV28|many|TRBJ1-1
TGTGCCAGCAATTCTAGACCCCAGGGGGACACTGAAGCTTTCTTT
CASNSRPQGDTEAFF
>TRBD1|15|TRBV3-1|many|TRBJ1-2
TGTGCCAGCAGCCCAAAGACAGGGGGCAACTATGGCTACACCTTC
CASSPKTGGNYGYTF
>NA|13|TRBV20-1|many|TRBJ1-1
TGCAGTGCTGACAGGACAGAGAACACTGAAGCTTTCTTT
CSADRTENTEAFF
>NA|15|TRBV28|many|TRBJ2-7
TGTGCCAGCAAGTTCCAGGTCTGGGGAGATGACGAGCAGTACTTC
CASKFQVWGDDEQYF
>NA|12|TRBV5-1|many|TRBJ1-2
TGCGCCAGCAGAAGCGGGGGCTATGGCTACACCTTC
CASRSGGYGYTF
>NA|20|TRBV5-6|NA|TRBJ2-6
TGTGCCAGCAGCTTTAGCCTAGGACAGCGGCCGTTCCCTGGGGCCAACGTCCTGACTTTC
CASSFSLGQRPFPGANVLTF
>NA|13|TRBV5-6|NA|TRBJ2-4
TGTGCCAGCAGCTTGACAGCAGAAAACATTCAGTACTTC
CASSLTAENIQYF
>TRBD2|16|TRBV6-4|few|TRBJ2-3
TGTGCCAGCAGTACATCGGCGGGGGGGCTAATAGATACGCAGTATTTT
CASSTSAGGLIDTQYF
>TRBD2|14|TRBV29-1|many|TRBJ2-2
TGCAGCGGCGGGGGGTGGGTGAACACCGGGGAGCTGTTTTTT
CSGGGWVNTGELFF
>TRBD2|17|TRBV30|many|TRBJ2-2
TGTGCCTGGAGTGGACTAGCGGGGGCTACGAACACCGGGGAGCTGTTTTTT
CAWSGLAGATNTGELFF
>TRBD2|14|TRBV10-3|NA|TRBJ2-2
TGTGCCATGAGACTGAGCGGGGGGGCCGGGGAGCTGTTTTTT
CAMRLSGGAGELFF
>TRBD1|19|TRBV14|many|TRBJ2-2
TGTGCCAGCAGCCAAGATCCCGTGGGAACAGGGGTTGTCACCGGGGAGCTGTTTTTT
CASSQDPVGTGVVTGELFF
>TRBD2|15|TRBV5-1|many|TRBJ2-1
TGCGCCAGCAGCCCGACTAGCGGGGGGGCCGGTGAGCAGTTCTTC
CASSPTSGGAGEQFF
>TRBD1|16|TRBV28|many|TRBJ2-3
TGTGCCAGCAGTTTATGGGGGACAGGAAGAACAGATACGCAGTATTTT
CASSLWGTGRTDTQYF
>TRBD1|13|TRBV6-1|many|TRBJ2-7
TGTGCCAGCAGTGAGGGACAGGAAGGCGAGCAGTACTTC
CASSEGQEGEQYF
>NA|15|TRBV7-8|many|TRBJ2-7
TGTGCCAGCAGCTTATTCGGCGGCCTGCACTACGAGCAGTACTTC
CASSLFGGLHYEQYF
>TRBD1|16|TRBV6-1|once|TRBJ1-5
TGTGCCAACAGTAAAGCGTTCCGAGGGGGCGACGGGCCCCAGCATTTT
CANSKAFRGGDGPQHF
>TRBD1|16|TRBV5-6|NA|TRBJ2-5
TGTGCCAGCAGCTTACAAGGGACAGGAAGGGAGGAGACCCAGTACTTC
CASSLQGTGREETQYF
>NA|16|TRBV7-8|few|TRBJ1-5
TGTGCCAGCAGCCTCAAGCCCAGGGCCATCAATCAGCCCCAGCATTTT
CASSLKPRAINQPQHF
>TRBD1|14|TRBV2|many|TRBJ2-7
TGTGCCAGCCAACACCGGGACAGGACTTACGAGCAGTACTTC
CASQHRDRTYEQYF
>NA|12|TRBV6-5|few|TRBJ2-5
TGTGCCAGCAGCTATGACGCTACGACCCAGTACTTC
CASSYDATTQYF
>TRBD2|15|TRBV20-1|many|TRBJ2-1
TGCAGTGCTAGAACAAGCGGGGGGGCTTTGTATGAGCAGTTCTTC
CSARTSGGALYEQFF
>NA|11|TRBV12-3/TRBV12-4|many|TRBJ1-1
TGTGCCAGCAGCCTACTTTCCGAAGCTTTCTTT
CASSLLSEAFF
>NA|14|TRBV5-1|many|TRBJ1-1
TGCGCCAGCAGCTTACAGGAATTTGAGACTGAAGCTTTCTTT
CASSLQEFETEAFF
>NA|14|TRBV12-3/TRBV12-4|many|TRBJ2-2
TGTGCCAGCAGAGAGTGGGGACCAACCGGGGAGCTGTTTTTT
CASREWGPTGELFF
>NA|14|TRBV7-9|many|TRBJ2-3
TGTGCCAGCAGCTTAGGGGAATACAGTGGTACGCAGTATTTT
CASSLGEYSGTQYF
>NA|15|TRBV14|few|TRBJ1-2
TGTGCCAGCAGCCAAGGTTGGGCCGGGAACTATGGCTACACCTTC
CASSQGWAGNYGYTF
>NA|9|TRBV20-1|few|TRBJ2-1
TGCAGTGCCCGAGGAGAGCAGTTCTTC
CSARGEQFF
>TRBD1|14|TRBV6-1|many|TRBJ2-1
TGTGCCAGCACTGGACAGGGACCAAACAATGAGCAGTTCTTC
CASTGQGPNNEQFF
>NA|17|TRBV3-1|NA|TRBJ1-5
TGTGCCAGCAGCCAAGATTGGAGAGAATTCCTCAATCAGCCCCAGCATTTT
CASSQDWREFLNQPQHF
>NA|15|TRBV28|many|TRBJ2-2
TGTGCCAGCAGTTTGGGGGGACACCCCACCGGGGAGCTGTTTTTT
CASSLGGHPTGELFF
>NA|15|TRBV20-1|many|TRBJ2-7
TGCAGTGCTAGAGACCCTTCTAGCGAACTTTACGAGCAGTACTTC
CSARDPSSELYEQYF
>NA|13|TRBV6-1|many|TRBJ2-5
TGTGCCAGCAACAGGCAGGGAAAAGAGACCCAGTACTTC
CASNRQGKETQYF
>TRBD1|15|TRBV4-1|NA|TRBJ2-1
TGCGCCAGCAGCCAACGCAGGGGGCGCATGAATGAGCAGTTCTTC
CASSQRRGRMNEQFF
>NA|13|TRBV2|many|TRBJ2-1
TGTGCCGGGTGGGACGACCCGAGGCATGAGCAGTTCTTC
CAGWDDPRHEQFF
>TRBD2|13|TRBV2|NA|TRBJ2-1
TGTGCCAGCAGTTATTCGACTAGCGGTGAGCAGTTCTTC
CASSYSTSGEQFF
>TRBD1|15|TRBV6-6|many|TRBJ2-4
TGTGCCAGCAGTTACACCCGGGACAGGCTAGACATTCAGTACTTC
CASSYTRDRLDIQYF
>TRBD1|15|TRBV12-3/TRBV12-4|few|TRBJ2-1
TGTGCCAGCAGCCGCTACCGGGACAGTAACAGTGAGCAGTTCTTC
CASSRYRDSNSEQFF
>NA|14|TRBV7-9|NA|TRBJ2-3
TGTGCCAGCAGCCCAGACACTACATCAGATACGCAGTATTTT
CASSPDTTSDTQYF
>NA|15|TRBV7-6|few|TRBJ2-2
TGTGCCAGCAGCTTATCAGGGGGGACCACCGGGGAGCTGTTTTTT
CASSLSGGTTGELFF
>TRBD2|17|TRBV7-2|NA|TRBJ2-5
TGTGCCAGCAGCTTAGCGGCGGGGGGGCGGGTACTAGAGACCCAGTACTTC
CASSLAAGGRVLETQYF
>NA|15|TRBV15|few|TRBJ2-1
TGTGCCACCAGCAGAGATCTCGCCTCCTACAATGAGCAGTTCTTC
CATSRDLASYNEQFF
>NA|12|TRBV24-1|many|TRBJ2-3
TGTGCCACCAGTGATTATGGCGATACGCAGTATTTT
CATSDYGDTQYF
>NA|14|TRBV7-8|many|TRBJ2-7
TGTGCCAGCAGCTCGAGCAGGGCACTAGCCGAGCAGTACTTC
CASSSSRALAEQYF